This passage covers 25 T cell receptor beta chains from one sample sequenced in a study of blood T cell repertoires in COVID-19. TCRdb's table, derived via immunoSEQ multiplex PCR, lists solely in-frame clones and lacks some. The profile shows 100,000 to 150,000 clones, approximately 80% of them singletons. Material for sequencing was peripheral blood. The receptor set was obtained from an older woman with active or convalescent COVID-19.

The chain couples TRBV6-6 to TRBJ1-5; weak D call: TRBD1 (5 bases). CDR3 length: 16 amino acids. Trimming shortened V by 5 bases and J by 0 bases, and 14 bases separated the two germline ends. The germline CDR1 and CDR2 sequences are MNHNY and SVGAGI (reference sequence). CDR3 nucleotides: TGTGCCAGCAGTAAGAGGGACTTTAATAGCAATCAGCCCCAGCATTTT. This sequence encodes CASSKRDFNSNQPQHF.

This sequence joins TRBV2 and TRBJ1-4; 7 bases map to TRBD1. Germline V gene data show CDR1 as SNHLY and CDR2 as FYNNEI. The CDR3 extends over 16 amino acids. Unmatched junction bases numbered 14, after V lost 10 bases and J lost 3 bases. The CDR3, as DNA: TGTGCCACTCGGTCCGATCGACAGGGTCCTAATGAAAAACTGTTTTTT. It specifies CATRSDRQGPNEKLFF. Full variable domain (outside the CDR3, taken from reference TRBV2 and TRBJ1-4): EPEVTQTPSHQVTQMGQEVILRCVPISNHLYFYWYRQILGQKVEFLVSFYNNEISEKSEIFDDQFSVERPDGSNFTLKIRSTKLEDSAMYFCATRSDRQGPNEKLFFGSGTQLSVL.

About this clone: The DNA is omitted, as the CDR3 cannot be located on it reliably, and the CDR3 follows TCRdb's listing. The gene calls are TRBV6-5 and TRBJ1-4; the table's D gene call, TRBD1, was not cross checked with the DNA. Germline CDR1 reads MNHEY; CDR2 reads SVGAGI. The CDR3 length equals 14 residues, ends included. CDR3 sequence: CASILDRDNEKLFF.

This sequence joins TRBV28 and TRBJ1-5; 9 nucleotides align to TRBD1. CDR1 MDHEN and CDR2 SYDVKM come from the germline V gene. The CDR3 runs to 15 residues. V shed 6 bases and J 5 bases; nucleotides not matched to a gene: 8. This CDR3 reads CASSLFGTGHQPQHF. The CDR3 region has the DNA TGTGCCAGCAGCCTTTTCGGGACAGGGCATCAGCCCCAGCATTTT.

The V gene is TRBV11-2, the J gene TRBJ2-5; 8 bases fit TRBD1. Losses at the gene ends were 3 bases for V and 7 bases for J; bases not matched to a gene: 7. The germline V gene encodes CDR1 SGHAT and CDR2 FQNNGV. The CDR3 spans 14 residues. The CDR3 DNA reads TGTGCCAGCAGCTTTCCAGGGGGCGATGGGACCCAGTACTTC. The encoded protein is CASSFPGGDGTQYF.

In its sample, this clone was seen once. The chain recombines TRBV3-1 (or the pseudogene TRBV3-2) with TRBJ2-3, with TRBD2 matching over 7 bases. Germline CDR1 is LGHDT and CDR2 is YNNKEL (reference sequence). The CDR3 contains 14 residues. The V gene end was trimmed by 3 bases and the J gene end by 4 bases; junction bases not matched to a gene: 4. This CDR3 is CASSQGDYSDTQYF. The CDR3 nucleotides are TGTGCCAGCAGCCAGGGGGACTACTCAGATACGCAGTATTTT.

V gene TRBV5-1 combines with J gene TRBJ1-1, with TRBD1 matching over 9 bases. CDR1 is SGHRS, CDR2 YFSETQ, per germline. The CDR3 extends over 15 amino acids. With V trimmed by 5 bases and J by 7 bases, 12 bases remained unmatched. CDR3 nucleotide sequence: TGCGCCAGCAGTCGAGTGGGTACAGGGGGCGGTGAAGCTTTCTTT. As protein: CASSRVGTGGGEAFF.

The chain couples TRBV2 to TRBJ2-5, with D maybe TRBD1 (7 bases). The V gene's germline CDR1 is SNHLY and CDR2 FYNNEI. The CDR3 has 13 amino acids. Trimming shortened V by 4 bases and J by 7 bases, and 13 bases separated the two germline ends. The CDR3 DNA is TGTGCCAGCAGTGGGGCCCAGGGGGGGACCCAGTACTTC. Translated, it gives CASSGAQGGTQYF.

The chain couples TRBV20-1 to TRBJ1-1, with TRBD1 identical over 7 bases. The CDR3 contains 11 residues. After removal of 7 bases from V and 5 bases from J, the junction contained 4 bases not matched to a gene. Looked up from germline, CDR1 is DFQATT and CDR2 is SNEGSKA (reference sequence). The CDR3 DNA sequence: TGCAGTGGACCAGGGGGGACTGAAGCTTTCTTT. Translation gives CSGPGGTEAFF.

This clone appeared a single time. This chain joins TRBV2 and TRBJ1-1, with D possibly matching TRBD1 (5 bases). V lost 2 bases and J lost 0, with 10 bases in between. The CDR3 covers 15 residues. Germline lookup yields CDR1 SNHLY and CDR2 FYNNEI. CDR3 in amino acids: CASSETRVLNTEAFF. Here the CDR3 DNA reads TGTGCCAGCAGTGAAACCAGGGTGTTGAACACTGAAGCTTTCTTT.

The chain combines TRBV7-9 with TRBJ2-3, with 14 bases aligning to TRBD2. The CDR3 sequence is 16 residues long. The germline CDR1 and CDR2 sequences are SEHNR and FQNEAQ (reference sequence). V lost 2 bases and J lost 4; bases outside the gene matches: 2. CDR3 sequence reads: CASSLMTSGRADTQYF. CDR3 DNA sequence: TGTGCCAGCAGCTTAATGACTAGCGGGAGGGCAGATACGCAGTATTTT.

The gene calls are TRBV6-5 and TRBJ2-1; 8 nucleotides align to TRBD2. This CDR3 has 13 amino acids. Germline loops: CDR1 MNHEY, CDR2 SVGAGI. V shed 8 bases, J shed 1 base, and the junction held 1 base outside the gene matches. The CDR3 bases are TGTGCCAGCGGCGGGGGGTCCTACAATGAGCAGTTCTTC. Translated: CASGGGSYNEQFF.

The chain has TRBV10-2 and TRBJ2-2, with D hard to call. The length of the CDR3 is 16 residues. Germline lookup yields CDR1 WSHSY and CDR2 SAAADI. V gave up 6 bases and J gave up 5 bases, with 19 bases separating them. CDR3 in amino acids: CASRQNHLPPTGELFF. The CDR3 DNA sequence: TGCGCCAGCAGACAAAACCACCTCCCTCCAACCGGGGAGCTGTTTTTT.

This clone showed up just once. V and J are TRBV30 and TRBJ1-2; no clear D. Germline V gene sequence: CDR1 GTSNPN, CDR2 SVGIG (reference sequence). This CDR3 region has 16 residues. The V end was cut by 1 base, the J end by 1 base, with 16 bases between. CDR3 DNA: TGTGCCTGGAGTGCCGGGGAACCCACGATTAACTATGGCTACACCTTC. This translates into CAWSAGEPTINYGYTF.

The J gene is TRBJ2-7, the V gene TRBV28, with 8 bases fitting TRBD2. CDR3 length equals 16 residues. Trimming at V came to 2 bases and at J to 5 bases, leaving 11 bases not matched to a gene. Germline assignment: CDR1 MDHEN and CDR2 SYDVKM. The CDR3 sequence is CASSLASEGLENEQYF. The DNA for the CDR3 is TGTGCCAGCAGTTTAGCTTCTGAGGGACTAGAAAACGAGCAGTACTTC.

The rearrangement links TRBV2 to TRBJ2-7; tentative D call: TRBD2 (7 bases). Germline V gene lookup returns CDR1 SNHLY and CDR2 FYNNEI. The CDR3 has 14 residues. CDR3 DNA: TGTCCCCGCACCGAGGGGGGGGCGGGGTACGAGCAGTACTTC. Its protein product is CPRTEGGAGYEQYF.

The DNA of the CDR3 is TGTGCCAGCAGTAGACTACAGGGAAACGATGCCGAGCAGTACGTC. Translated: CASSRLQGNDAEQYV. This sequence joins TRBV6-5 and TRBJ2-7; D is possibly TRBD1 (6 bases). The CDR3 runs 15 residues. CDR1 and CDR2 from the germline V gene are MNHEY and SVGAGI. Trimming shortened V by 5 bases and J by 6 bases, and 20 bases separated the two germline ends.

The rearrangement links TRBV9 to TRBJ2-2; D is ambiguous. Germline V CDR1 and CDR2: SGDLS, YYNGEE. The CDR3 totals 12 residues. V dropped 4 bases and J dropped 1 base, with 2 bases sitting between them. CDR3 sequence (DNA): TGTGCCAGCAGCCAGAACACCGGGGAGCTGTTTTTT. It yields the protein CASSQNTGELFF.

This clone has just one count. The chain carries TRBV14 and TRBJ1-1, with a weak D call TRBD1 (5 bases). Trimming cost V 1 base and J 1 base, with 13 bases left between them. Germline lookup yields CDR1 SGHDN and CDR2 FVKESK. The CDR3 contains 16 residues. CDR3 region: CASSQGLGAANTEAFF. The DNA of the CDR3 is TGTGCCAGCAGCCAAGGGTTAGGGGCAGCGAACACTGAAGCTTTCTTT.

V and J are TRBV5-1 and TRBJ1-1, with TRBD1 matching over 9 bases. V dropped 3 bases and J dropped 4; count of bases not matched to a gene: 10. Germline lookup yields CDR1 SGHRS and CDR2 YFSETQ. This CDR3 is 16 amino acids long. CDR3 sequence: CASSSGSPDRGTEAFF. CDR3 bases: TGCGCCAGCAGCTCCGGTTCCCCGGACAGGGGCACTGAAGCTTTCTTT.

V gene TRBV11-2 combines with J gene TRBJ2-5; D gene uncertain. V gave up 3 bases and J gave up 1 base, with 3 bases separating them. The CDR3 covers 12 residues. Germline V gene sequence: CDR1 SGHAT, CDR2 FQNNGV. The CDR3 here is CASSFSQETQYF. The DNA for the CDR3 is TGTGCCAGCAGCTTCAGCCAAGAGACCCAGTACTTC.

The chain links TRBV7-9 to TRBJ2-3; possibly TRBD1 for D (6 bases). Trimming pared 5 bases from V and 5 bases from J, leaving 8 bases between. The CDR3 has 12 residues. Germline V lookup: CDR1 SEHNR, CDR2 FQNEAQ (reference sequence). The CDR3, as DNA: TGTGCCAGCAGCCCAGGGGTAGATACGCAGTATTTT. Protein sequence: CASSPGVDTQYF.

The CDR3 reads CASSPGGDTQYF. CDR3 sequence (DNA): TGTGCCAGCAGCCCAGGGGGGGATACGCAGTATTTT. The gene calls are TRBV11-2 and TRBJ2-3, with a weak D call TRBD1 (7 bases). V shed 5 bases and J shed 6 bases, with 9 bases lying between them. Per germline, CDR1 SGHAT and CDR2 FQNNGV. CDR3 length: 12 amino acids. Full variable domain (outside the CDR3, taken from reference TRBV11-2 and TRBJ2-3): EAGVAQSPRYKIIEKRQSVAFWCNPISGHATLYWYQQILGQGPKLLIQFQNNGVVDDSQLPKDRFSAERLKGVDSTLKIQPAKLEDSAVYLCASSPGGDTQYFGPGTRLTVL.

This chain connects TRBV7-2 to TRBJ1-2; D uncertain. Deletions cut 8 bases from V and 7 bases from J, with 20 bases between. Per the germline V gene, CDR1 is SGHTA and CDR2 is FQGNSA. CDR3 length: 14 amino acids. This chain's CDR3 is CASAPYRDIIGYTF. The CDR3 DNA follows: TGTGCCAGCGCCCCGTACCGGGATATCATTGGCTACACCTTC. The whole variable domain, remainder taken from reference TRBV7-2 and TRBJ1-2, is GAGVSQSPSNKVTEKGKDVELRCDPISGHTALYWYRQSLGQGLEFLIYFQGNSAPDKSGLPSDRFSAERTGGSVSTLTIQRTQQEDSAVYLCASAPYRDIIGYTFGSGTRLTVV.

In DNA, the CDR3 is TGTGCCAGCTCACCGGTTAGAGCTAATGAAAAACTGTTTTTT. Its protein product is CASSPVRANEKLFF. This chain links TRBV18 with TRBJ1-4; D not certain. V was clipped by 3 bases and J by 3 bases, with 8 bases between them. Per the germline V gene, CDR1 is KGHSH and CDR2 is LQKENI. This CDR3 is built from 14 residues.